The entry below gives a single TCR beta chain sequence along with its context. There is no known antigen for this receptor. No much larger clone exists at a distance of one base, and base qualities are not known. These data originate in a study of blood T cell repertoires in COVID-19 (dated by TCRdb to about 2020). With respect to the entire study: Samples covering the acute and convalescent phases of COVID-19 were provided by collaborators in the United States, Italy and Spain. The prospective study material was composed of cDNA or gDNA derived from T cells, B-cell-depleted T cells, or PBMCs. Subjects who had been exposed to COVID-19, were actively infected with it, or had recovered from it provided the deeply sampled blood TCRbeta repertoires that made up the dataset. The repertoires were released in a freely available public database meant as a resource for research on the immune response to SARS-CoV-2. The samples were drawn from two sources: the first 160 participants of the ongoing ImmuneRACE study, and fewer than 1,500 subjects contributed by 6 global collaborators. The sample metadata nearly always contained a de-identified subject ID, COVID-19 status, age in years and sex. Where HLA class I and class II types were available, the types were taken from metadata supplied by the sample provider, not from assay-based typing. Overall study outcomes, separate from this receptor: The quantity of clinical and demographic metadata differed by source and by participant and was supplied without curation.

V sheds 3 bases and J sheds 5 bases, leaving 8 bases between their ends. From the cysteine up to the phenylalanine, the CDR3 has a length of 12 residues. The only DNA kept is the CDR3, 36 bases in frame from the first base. The germline V gene sets CDR1 to SGHAT and CDR2 to FQNNGV. Another Seattle source contributed samples from volunteer blood donors who had recovered from COVID-19. Collaborating institutions collected whole blood in K2EDTA tubes following their own protocols. For TCRbeta analysis, collaborators shipped samples in one of three forms: frozen whole blood, isolated PBMCs, or DNA extracted from either of those sample types. TCRbeta CDR3 regions were amplified from genomic DNA by means of the immunoSEQ Assay, a bias-controlled multiplex PCR. Processing in the source paper ran as follows. The number of nucleated cells in each sample was estimated by amplification of reference gene primers within the assay. To quantify the absolute abundance of each unique TCRbeta CDR3 rearrangement, sequence reads were collapsed and filtered. For each sample, productive Simpson clonality was calculated by taking the square root of Simpson's diversity index across productive rearrangements. TCRdb limited this immuneACCESS table to in-frame rearrangements with V and J called. A share of clones is missing; checked studies link under half to unresolved V genes, and the rest is unexplained. The D gene and trimming were derived from the DNA, and the V and J assignments and clone size from that table. The sample table contains roughly 260,000 clones; only one count was recorded for around 86% of them. The ten largest clonotypes hold approximately 9.8% of the sample.

The sample taken for sequencing was peripheral blood. The TCR was taken from a man aged 35 to 55 who had recovered from COVID-19. The rearranged segments are TRBV11-2 and TRBJ2-7; tentative D gene TRBD1, with 6 bases matching. This receptor has the CDR3 CASSFHRDEQYF. Read as DNA, the sequence is TGTGCCAGCAGCTTTCACAGGGACGAGCAGTACTTC.